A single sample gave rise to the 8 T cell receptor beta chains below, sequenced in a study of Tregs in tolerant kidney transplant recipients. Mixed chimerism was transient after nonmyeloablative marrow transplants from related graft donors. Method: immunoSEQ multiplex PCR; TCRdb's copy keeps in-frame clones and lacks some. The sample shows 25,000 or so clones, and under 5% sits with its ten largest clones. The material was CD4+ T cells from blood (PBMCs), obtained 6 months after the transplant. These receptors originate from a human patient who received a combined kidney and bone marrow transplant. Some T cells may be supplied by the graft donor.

CDR3 DNA (partial): TGTGCCAGCAGTGAAGCGAGGCAGTTCGGGGAGACC. Translation: CASSEARQFGET. The full CDR3 reads CASSEARQFGETQYF. V usage is TRBV2 and J usage is TRBJ2-5; D unclear. The sequence runs out 3 residues before the end of the CDR3; the remainder is reconstructed from the germline J gene. V gave up 0 bases and J gave up 5 bases, with 13 bases separating them. In germline, CDR1 is SNHLY, CDR2 FYNNEI. This CDR3 is built from 15 residues.

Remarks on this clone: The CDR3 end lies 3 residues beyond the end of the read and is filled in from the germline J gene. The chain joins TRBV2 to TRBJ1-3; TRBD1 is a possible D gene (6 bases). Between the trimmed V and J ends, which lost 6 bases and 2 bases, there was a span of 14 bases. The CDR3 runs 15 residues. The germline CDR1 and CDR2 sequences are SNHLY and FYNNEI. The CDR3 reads CASRGRGKPGNTIYF. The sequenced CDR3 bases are TGTGCCAGCAGGGGCAGGGGAAAACCTGGAAACACC.

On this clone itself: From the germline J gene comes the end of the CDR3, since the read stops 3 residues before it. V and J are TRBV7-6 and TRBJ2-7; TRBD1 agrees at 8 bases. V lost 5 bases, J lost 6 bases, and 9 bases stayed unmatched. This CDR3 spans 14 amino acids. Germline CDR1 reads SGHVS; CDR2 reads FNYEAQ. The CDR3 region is CASSRYTTGAEQYF. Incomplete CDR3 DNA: TGTGCCAGCAGCCGATATACGACAGGGGCCGAG.

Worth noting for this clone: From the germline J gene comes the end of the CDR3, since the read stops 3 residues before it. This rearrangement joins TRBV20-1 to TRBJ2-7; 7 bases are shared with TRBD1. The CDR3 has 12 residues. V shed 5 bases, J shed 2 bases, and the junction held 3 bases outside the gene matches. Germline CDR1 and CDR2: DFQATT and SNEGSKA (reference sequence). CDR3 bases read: TGCAGTGCTGGGGACAGCACCTACGAG. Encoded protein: CSAGDSTYE. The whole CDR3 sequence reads CSAGDSTYEQYF.

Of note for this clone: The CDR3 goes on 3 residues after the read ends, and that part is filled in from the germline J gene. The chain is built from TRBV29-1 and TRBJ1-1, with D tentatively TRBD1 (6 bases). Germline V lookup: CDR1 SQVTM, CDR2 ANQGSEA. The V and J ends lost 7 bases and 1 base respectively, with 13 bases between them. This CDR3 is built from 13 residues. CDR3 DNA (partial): TGCAGCGCGAGGGGGACTACGAACACTGAA. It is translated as CSARGTTNTE. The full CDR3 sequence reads CSARGTTNTEAFF.

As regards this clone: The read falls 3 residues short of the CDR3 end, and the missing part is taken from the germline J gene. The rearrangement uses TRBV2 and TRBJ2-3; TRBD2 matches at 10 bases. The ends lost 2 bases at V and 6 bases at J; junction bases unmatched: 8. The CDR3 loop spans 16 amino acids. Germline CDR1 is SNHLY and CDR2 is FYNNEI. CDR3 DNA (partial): TGTGCCAGCAGTGAATCCCAGCGGGGGGGCTCGGATACG. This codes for CASSESQRGGSDT. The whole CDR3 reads CASSESQRGGSDTQYF.

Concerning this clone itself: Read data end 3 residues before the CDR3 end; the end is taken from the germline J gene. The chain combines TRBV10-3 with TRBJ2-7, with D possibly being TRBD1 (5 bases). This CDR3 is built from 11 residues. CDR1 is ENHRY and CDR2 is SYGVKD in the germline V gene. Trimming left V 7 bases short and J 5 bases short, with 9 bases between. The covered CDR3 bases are TGTGCCATCAAATTCAGGGACGAG. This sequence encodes CAIKFRDE. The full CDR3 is CAIKFRDEQYF.

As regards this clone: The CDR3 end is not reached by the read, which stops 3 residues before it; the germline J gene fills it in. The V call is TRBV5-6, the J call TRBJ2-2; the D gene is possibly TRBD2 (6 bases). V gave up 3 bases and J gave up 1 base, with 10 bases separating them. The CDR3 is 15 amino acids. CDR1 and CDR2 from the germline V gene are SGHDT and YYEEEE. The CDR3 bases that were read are TGTGCCAGCAGCTCTAGCGTTGAGAACACCGGGGAG. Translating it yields CASSSSVENTGE. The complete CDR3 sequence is CASSSSVENTGELFF.